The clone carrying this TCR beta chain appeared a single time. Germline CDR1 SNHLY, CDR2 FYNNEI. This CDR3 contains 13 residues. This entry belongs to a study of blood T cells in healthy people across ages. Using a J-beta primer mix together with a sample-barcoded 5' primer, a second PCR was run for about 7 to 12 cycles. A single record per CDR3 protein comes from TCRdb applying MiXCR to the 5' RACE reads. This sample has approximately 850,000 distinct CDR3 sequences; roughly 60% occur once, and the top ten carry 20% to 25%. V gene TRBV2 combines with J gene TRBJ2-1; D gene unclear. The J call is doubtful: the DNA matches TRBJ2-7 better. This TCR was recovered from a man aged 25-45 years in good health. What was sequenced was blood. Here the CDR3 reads CASSDAFRDEQYF. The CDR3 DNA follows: TGTGCCAGCAGTGACGCCTTCAGAGACGAGCAGTACTTC.